This T cell receptor beta chain was identified during a study of neurological immune-mediated disorders. TCRdb reprocessed the 5' RACE reads via MiXCR and lists one record per CDR3 protein. The sample lists tens of thousands of distinct CDR3 sequences, about 4% seen once, with under 2.5% in the top ten. PBMCs stored at -80 C, numbering 2 million, were the origin of the unsorted libraries. This clonotype was counted between two and nine times. Trimming removed 9 bases from V and 4 bases from J, with 17 bases in between. CDR1 SGHTA and CDR2 FQGNSA come from the germline V gene. This CDR3 has 14 amino acids.

The sequence derives from a woman aged 45 to 65 with multiple sclerosis. The sequenced sample was PBMCs. The J gene is TRBJ2-3, the V gene TRBV7-2; D is perhaps TRBD1 or TRBD2 (6 bases each). CDR3 region: CASLAVRGADTQYF. The CDR3 DNA reads TGTGCCAGTCTCGCCGTGAGGGGGGCAGATACGCAGTATTTT. The variable domain in full, completed from reference TRBV7-2 and TRBJ2-3, reads GAGVSQSPSNKVTEKGKDVELRCDPISGHTALYWYRQSLGQGLEFLIYFQGNSAPDKSGLPSDRFSAERTGGSVSTLTIQRTQQEDSAVYLCASLAVRGADTQYFGPGTRLTVL.